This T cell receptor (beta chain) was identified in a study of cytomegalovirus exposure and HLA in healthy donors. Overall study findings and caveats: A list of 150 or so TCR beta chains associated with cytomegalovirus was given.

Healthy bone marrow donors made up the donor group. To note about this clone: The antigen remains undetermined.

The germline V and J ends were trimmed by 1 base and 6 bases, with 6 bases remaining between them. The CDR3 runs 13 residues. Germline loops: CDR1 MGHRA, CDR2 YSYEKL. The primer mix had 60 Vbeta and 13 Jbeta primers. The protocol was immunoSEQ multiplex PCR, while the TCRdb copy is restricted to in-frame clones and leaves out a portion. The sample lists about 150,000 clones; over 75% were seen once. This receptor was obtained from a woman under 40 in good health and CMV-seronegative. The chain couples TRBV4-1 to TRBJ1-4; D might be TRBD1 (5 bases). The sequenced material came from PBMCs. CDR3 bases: TGCGCCAGCAGCCAAGTCAGGGATGAAAAACTGTTTTTT. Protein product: CASSQVRDEKLFF.